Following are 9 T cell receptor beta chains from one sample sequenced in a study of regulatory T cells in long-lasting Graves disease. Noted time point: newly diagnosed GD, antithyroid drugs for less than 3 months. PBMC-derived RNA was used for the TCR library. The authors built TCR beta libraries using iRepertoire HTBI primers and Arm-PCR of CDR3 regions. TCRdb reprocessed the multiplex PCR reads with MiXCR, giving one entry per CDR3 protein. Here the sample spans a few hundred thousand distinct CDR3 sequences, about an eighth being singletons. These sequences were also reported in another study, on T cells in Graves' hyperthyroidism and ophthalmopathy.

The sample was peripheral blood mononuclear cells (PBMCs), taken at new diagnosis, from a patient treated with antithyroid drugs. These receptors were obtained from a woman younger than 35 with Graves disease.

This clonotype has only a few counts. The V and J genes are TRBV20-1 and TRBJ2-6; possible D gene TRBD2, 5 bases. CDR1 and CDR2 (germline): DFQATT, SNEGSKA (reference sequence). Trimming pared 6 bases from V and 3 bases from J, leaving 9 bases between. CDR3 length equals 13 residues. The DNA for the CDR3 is TGCAGTGCGCGGGTCGGTGGGGCCAACGTCCTGACTTTC. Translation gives CSARVGGANVLTF.

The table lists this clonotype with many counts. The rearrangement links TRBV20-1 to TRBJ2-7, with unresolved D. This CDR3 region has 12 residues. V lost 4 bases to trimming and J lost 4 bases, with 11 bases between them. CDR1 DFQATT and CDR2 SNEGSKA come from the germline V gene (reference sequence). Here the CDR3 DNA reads TGCAGTGCTACGCCCGAGGATTACGAGCAGTACTTC. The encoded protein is CSATPEDYEQYF.

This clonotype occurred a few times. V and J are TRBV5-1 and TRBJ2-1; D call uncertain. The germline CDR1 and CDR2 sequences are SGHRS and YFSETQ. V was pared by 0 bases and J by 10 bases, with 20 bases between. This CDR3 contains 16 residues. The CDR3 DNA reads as TGCGCCAGCAGCTTGGGACCCATACTACTAACGGAAGAGCAGTTCTTC. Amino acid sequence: CASSLGPILLTEEQFF.

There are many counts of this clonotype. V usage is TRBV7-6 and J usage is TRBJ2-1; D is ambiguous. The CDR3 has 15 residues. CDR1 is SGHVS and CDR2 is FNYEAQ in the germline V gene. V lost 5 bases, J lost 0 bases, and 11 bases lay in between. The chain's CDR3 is CASSPAPSSYNEQFF. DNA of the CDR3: TGTGCCAGCAGCCCCGCCCCGAGCTCCTACAATGAGCAGTTCTTC.

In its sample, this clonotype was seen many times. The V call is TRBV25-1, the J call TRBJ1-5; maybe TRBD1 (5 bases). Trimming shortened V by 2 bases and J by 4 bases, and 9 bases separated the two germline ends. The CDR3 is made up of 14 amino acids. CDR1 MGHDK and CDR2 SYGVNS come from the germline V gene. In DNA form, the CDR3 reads TGTGCCAGCAGTGAACGCGACAGTAATCAGCCCCAGCATTTT. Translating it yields CASSERDSNQPQHF.

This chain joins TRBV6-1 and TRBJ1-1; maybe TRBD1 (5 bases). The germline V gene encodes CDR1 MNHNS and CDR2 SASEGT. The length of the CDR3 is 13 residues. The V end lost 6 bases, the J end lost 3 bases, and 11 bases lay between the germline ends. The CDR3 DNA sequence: TGTGCCAGCAGAAGATCGGGGGACACTGAAGCTTTCTTT. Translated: CASRRSGDTEAFF.

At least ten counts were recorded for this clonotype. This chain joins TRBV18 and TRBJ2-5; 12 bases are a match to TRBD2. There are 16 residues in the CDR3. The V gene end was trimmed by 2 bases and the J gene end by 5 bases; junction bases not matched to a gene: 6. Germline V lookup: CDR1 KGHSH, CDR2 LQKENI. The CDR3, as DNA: TGTGCCAGCTCACCAAGGACTAGCGGGGTAGGGGAGACCCAGTACTTC. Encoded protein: CASSPRTSGVGETQYF.

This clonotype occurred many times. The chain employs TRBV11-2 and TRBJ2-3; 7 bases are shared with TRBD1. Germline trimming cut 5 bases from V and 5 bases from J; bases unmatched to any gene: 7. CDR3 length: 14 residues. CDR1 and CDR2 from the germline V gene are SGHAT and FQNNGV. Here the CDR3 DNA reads TGTGCCAGCAGCCAATCGGGACAGATAGATACGCAGTATTTT. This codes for CASSQSGQIDTQYF.

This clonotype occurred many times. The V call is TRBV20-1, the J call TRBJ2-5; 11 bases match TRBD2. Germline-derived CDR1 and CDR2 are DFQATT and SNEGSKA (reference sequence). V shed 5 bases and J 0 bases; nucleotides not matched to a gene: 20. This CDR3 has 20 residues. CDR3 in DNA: TGCAGTGCTCTTCCCATGAGGGCTAGCGGGAGGCCCGCCGACCAAGAGACCCAGTACTTC. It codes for CSALPMRASGRPADQETQYF.